What follows is one T cell receptor beta chain and its context. No cognate antigen has been identified for it. No clone much larger than this one lies a single base away; base qualities are absent. The immunoSEQ hsTCRbeta Kit was used to sequence TCR beta CDR3 regions from DNA. As for the authors' bioinformatics: TCR sequencing data were analysed with the ImmunoSEQ Analyzer. T cell clonality was defined as 1 minus Pielou's evenness, as computed on productive rearrangements. T cell diversity was measured with the inverse Simpson index on productive templates. T cell density was TCR beta template counts normalized to usable DNA, estimated by amplifying and sequencing housekeeping genes. TCR metrics were compared across histologic stages using two-sided Kruskal-Wallis tests. This is the immuneACCESS table as TCRdb keeps it, with only in-frame sequences that have V and J called. A part of the clones is gone; compared with another copy, unresolved V genes explain less than half, and the rest is unexplained. Clonal size and the V and J genes are those of that table, whereas D and trimming came from the DNA. Across this sample there are around 5,000 clones, with nearly 80% seen only once. Of the sample, around 9.1% falls within the top ten clones.

Between the mid-2010s and the late 2010s, the patients underwent resection in either Japan or China. Two lung cancer pathologists independently confirmed the histologic diagnosis of each case on H&E slides. The AllPrep DNA/RNA FFPE Kit was used to isolate DNA from FFPE tissue. This sample was taken from a study of immune evolution from preneoplasia to lung adenocarcinoma (dated by TCRdb to about 2021). In the study overall: Immune contexture across lung adenocarcinoma precursors and invasive adenocarcinoma was profiled using immune gene expression, TCR sequencing and multiplex immunofluorescence. Resected precursor lesions (AAH, AIS, MIA) and invasive adenocarcinomas were compared with paired morphologically normal lung tissue. Sample size was determined by specimen availability and not by a prior power calculation. The immune data were integrated with whole exome sequencing and methylation data obtained from the same cohort of nodules. The overall cohort was made up of 53 patients with pulmonary nodules who had surgical resection. A total of over 50 patients contributed TCR sequencing data. The study reported that fewer than 130 samples were used for TCR sequencing. POLYSOLVER was used to infer class I HLA alleles from exome data, and LOHHLA was used to detect allele-specific HLA loss. What the study reported, not specific to this receptor: Because every patient came from Japan and China, how well the results apply to Western populations was uncertain. Top T cell clone frequencies were highest in normal lung and appeared to decrease progressively from AAH through AIS, MIA and invasive adenocarcinoma. Findings were based on association rather than direct causation; larger cohorts with long-term follow-up and longitudinal biopsies were deemed needed. The highest clonality was observed in normal lung, whereas higher T cell density and diversity but lower clonality appeared to be present in later-stage lesions.

This sequence was found in a person aged 50-75 years with lung adenocarcinoma. The sample taken for sequencing was FFPE normal lung tissue adjacent to the tumor.

CDR3 region: CAISAGLTTSYEQYF. The nucleotides are TGTGCCATCAGCGCTGGCCTGACTACCAGCTACGAGCAGTACTTC. The rearranged chain carries TRBV10-3 and TRBJ2-7, with TRBD2 perhaps the D gene, on 5 matching bases. Including cysteine and phenylalanine, the CDR3 has 15 amino acids. Only the CDR3 region is kept as DNA, spanning 45 bases read in frame from base 1. CDR1 and CDR2, per the germline V gene, are ENHRY and SYGVKD. The junction shows trimming of 6 bases on V and 3 bases on J, plus 18 bases between the germline ends.